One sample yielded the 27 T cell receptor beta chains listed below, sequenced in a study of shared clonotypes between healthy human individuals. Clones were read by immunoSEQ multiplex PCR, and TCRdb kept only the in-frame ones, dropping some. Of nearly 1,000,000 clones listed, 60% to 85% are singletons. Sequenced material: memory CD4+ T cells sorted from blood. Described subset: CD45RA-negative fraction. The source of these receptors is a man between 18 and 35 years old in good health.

The CDR3 loop reads CASSQRLARDTQYF. As DNA, the CDR3 is TGTGCCAGCAGCCAAAGACTAGCGAGAGATACGCAGTATTTT. The V call is TRBV2, the J call TRBJ2-3; TRBD2 matches 8 bases. The trim removed 6 bases at V and 5 bases at J, leaving 7 bases unmatched. The CDR3 loop spans 14 amino acids. Germline-derived CDR1 and CDR2 are SNHLY and FYNNEI.

CDR3 in DNA: TGTGCCAGCAGCGTAGCCGGTTTAGCGGGCACAGATACGCAGTATTTT. It is translated as CASSVAGLAGTDTQYF. The genes are TRBV9 and TRBJ2-3; D may be TRBD2 (6 bases). The CDR3 is made up of 16 amino acids. Germline V gene sequence: CDR1 SGDLS, CDR2 YYNGEE. Trimming removed 0 bases from V and 1 base from J, with 12 bases in between. Full variable domain (remainder filled in from reference TRBV9 and TRBJ2-3): DSGVTQTPKHLITATGQRVTLRCSPRSGDLSVYWYQQSLDQGLQFLIQYYNGEERAKGNILERFSAQQFPDLHSELNLSSLELGDSALYFCASSVAGLAGTDTQYFGPGTRLTVL.

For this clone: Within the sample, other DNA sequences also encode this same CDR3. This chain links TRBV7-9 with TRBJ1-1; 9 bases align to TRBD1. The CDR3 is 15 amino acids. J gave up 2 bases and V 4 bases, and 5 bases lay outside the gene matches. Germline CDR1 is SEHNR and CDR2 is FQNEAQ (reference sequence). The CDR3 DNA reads TGTGCCAGCAGCTGGGGACAGGGTCTCAACACTGAAGCTTTCTTT. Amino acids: CASSWGQGLNTEAFF.

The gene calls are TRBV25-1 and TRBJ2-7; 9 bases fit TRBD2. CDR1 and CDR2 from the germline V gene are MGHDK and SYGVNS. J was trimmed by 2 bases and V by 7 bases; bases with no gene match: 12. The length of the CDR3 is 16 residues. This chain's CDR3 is CASTAGTSRGTYEQYF. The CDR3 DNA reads TGTGCCAGCACGGCCGGGACTAGCAGGGGGACCTACGAGCAGTACTTC.

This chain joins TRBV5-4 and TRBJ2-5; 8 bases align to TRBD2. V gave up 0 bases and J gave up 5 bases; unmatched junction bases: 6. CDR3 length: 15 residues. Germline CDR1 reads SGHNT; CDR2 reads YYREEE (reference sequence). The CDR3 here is CASSLAAGGGETQYF. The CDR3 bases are TGTGCCAGCAGCTTGGCCGCGGGGGGCGGGGAGACCCAGTACTTC.

Written as DNA, the CDR3 is TGTGCCAGCTCACCACCGGTGGGGCAAGTCGAAGCTTTCTTT. Translated: CASSPPVGQVEAFF. The chain couples TRBV18 to TRBJ1-1, with D tentatively TRBD1 (5 bases). V lost 0 bases, J lost 8 bases, and 13 bases lay in between. Germline CDR1 is KGHSH and CDR2 is LQKENI. The CDR3 sequence is 14 residues long.

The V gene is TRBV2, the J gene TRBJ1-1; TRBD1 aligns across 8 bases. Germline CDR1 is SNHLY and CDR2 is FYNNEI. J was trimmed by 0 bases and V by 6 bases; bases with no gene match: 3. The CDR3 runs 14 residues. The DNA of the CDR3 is TGTGCCAGCAGCGGACAGGGAATGAACACTGAAGCTTTCTTT. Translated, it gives CASSGQGMNTEAFF.

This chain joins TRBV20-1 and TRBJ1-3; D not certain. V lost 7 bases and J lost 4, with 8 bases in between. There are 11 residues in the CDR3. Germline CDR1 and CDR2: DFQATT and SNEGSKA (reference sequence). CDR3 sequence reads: CSGVRGNTIYF. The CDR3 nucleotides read TGCAGTGGAGTCAGGGGAAACACCATATATTTT.

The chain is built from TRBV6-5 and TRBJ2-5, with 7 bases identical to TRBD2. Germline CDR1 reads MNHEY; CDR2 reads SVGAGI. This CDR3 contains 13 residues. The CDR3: CVIGREWQETQYF. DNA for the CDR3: TGTGTCATCGGGCGGGAGTGGCAAGAGACCCAGTACTTC.

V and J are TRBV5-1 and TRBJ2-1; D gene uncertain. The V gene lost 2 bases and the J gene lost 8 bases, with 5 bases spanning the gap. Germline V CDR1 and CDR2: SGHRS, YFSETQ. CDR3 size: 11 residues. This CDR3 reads CASSFADEQFF. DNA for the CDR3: TGCGCCAGCAGCTTTGCGGATGAGCAGTTCTTC.

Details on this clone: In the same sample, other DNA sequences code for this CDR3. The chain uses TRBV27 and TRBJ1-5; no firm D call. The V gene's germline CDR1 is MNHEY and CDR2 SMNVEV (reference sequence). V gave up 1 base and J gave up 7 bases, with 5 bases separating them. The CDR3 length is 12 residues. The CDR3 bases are TGTGCCAGCAGTTTATTGGGACAGCCCCAGCATTTT. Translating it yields CASSLLGQPQHF.

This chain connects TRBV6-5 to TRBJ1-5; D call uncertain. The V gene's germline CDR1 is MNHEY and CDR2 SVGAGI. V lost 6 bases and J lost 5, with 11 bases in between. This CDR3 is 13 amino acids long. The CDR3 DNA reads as TGTGCCAGCAGCGACTCTTATTATCAGCCCCAGCATTTT. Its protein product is CASSDSYYQPQHF.

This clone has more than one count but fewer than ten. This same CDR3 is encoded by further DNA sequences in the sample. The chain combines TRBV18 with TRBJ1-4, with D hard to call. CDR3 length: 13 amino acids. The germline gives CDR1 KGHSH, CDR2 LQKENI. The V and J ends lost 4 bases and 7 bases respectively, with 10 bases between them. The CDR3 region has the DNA TGTGCCAGCTCACGTGAAGTGGGTGAAAAACTGTTTTTT. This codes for CASSREVGEKLFF. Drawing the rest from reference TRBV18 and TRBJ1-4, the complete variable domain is NAGVMQNPRHLVRRRGQEARLRCSPMKGHSHVYWYRQLPEEGLKFMVYLQKENIIDESGMPKERFSAEFPKEGPSILRIQQVVRGDSAAYFCASSREVGEKLFFGSGTQLSVL.

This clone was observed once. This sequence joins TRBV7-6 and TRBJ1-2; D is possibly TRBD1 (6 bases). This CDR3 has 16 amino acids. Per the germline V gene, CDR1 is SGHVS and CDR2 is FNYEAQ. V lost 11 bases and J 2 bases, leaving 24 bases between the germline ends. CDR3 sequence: CAADLQGPPGNYGYTF. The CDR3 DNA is TGTGCCGCGGACCTCCAGGGGCCCCCCGGGAACTATGGCTACACCTTC.

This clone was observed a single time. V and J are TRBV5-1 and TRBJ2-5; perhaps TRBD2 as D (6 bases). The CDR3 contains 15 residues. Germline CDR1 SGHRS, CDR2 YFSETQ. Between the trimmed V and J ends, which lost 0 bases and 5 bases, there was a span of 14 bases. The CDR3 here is CASSLAPGVGETQYF. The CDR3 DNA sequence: TGCGCCAGCAGCTTGGCTCCGGGGGTCGGGGAGACCCAGTACTTC.

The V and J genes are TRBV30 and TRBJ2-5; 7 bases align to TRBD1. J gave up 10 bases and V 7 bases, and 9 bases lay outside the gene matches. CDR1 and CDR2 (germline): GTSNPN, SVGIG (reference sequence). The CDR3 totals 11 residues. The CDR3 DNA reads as TGTGCCTTACAGGGGAGTGGGGACCAGTACTTC. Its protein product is CALQGSGDQYF.

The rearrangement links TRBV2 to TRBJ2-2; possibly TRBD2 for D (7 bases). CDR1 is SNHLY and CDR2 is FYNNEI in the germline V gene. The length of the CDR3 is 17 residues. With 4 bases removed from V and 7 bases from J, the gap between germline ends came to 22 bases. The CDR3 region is CASSVARGRAPGGELFF. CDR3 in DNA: TGTGCCAGCAGTGTTGCAAGGGGGAGGGCCCCTGGCGGGGAGCTGTTTTTT.

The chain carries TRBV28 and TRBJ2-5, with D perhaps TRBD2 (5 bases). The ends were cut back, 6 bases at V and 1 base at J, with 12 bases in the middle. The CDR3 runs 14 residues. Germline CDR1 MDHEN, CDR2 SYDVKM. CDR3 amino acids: CASRLTGFQETQYF. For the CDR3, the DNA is TGTGCCAGCAGACTAACGGGGTTCCAAGAGACCCAGTACTTC.

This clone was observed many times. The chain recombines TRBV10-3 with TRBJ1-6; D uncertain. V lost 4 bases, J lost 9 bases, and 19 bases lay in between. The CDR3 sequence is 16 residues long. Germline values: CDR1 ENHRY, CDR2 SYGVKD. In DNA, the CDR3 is TGTGCCATCAGTGCCGACGATCCAGGCACGGGTTCACCCCTCCACTTT. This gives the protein CAISADDPGTGSPLHF.

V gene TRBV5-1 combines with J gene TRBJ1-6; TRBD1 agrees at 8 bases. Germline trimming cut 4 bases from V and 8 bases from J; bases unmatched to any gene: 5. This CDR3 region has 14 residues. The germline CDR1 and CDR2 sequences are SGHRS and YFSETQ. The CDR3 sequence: CASSPGQAYSPLHF. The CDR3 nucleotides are TGCGCCAGCAGCCCGGGACAGGCCTATTCACCCCTCCACTTT.

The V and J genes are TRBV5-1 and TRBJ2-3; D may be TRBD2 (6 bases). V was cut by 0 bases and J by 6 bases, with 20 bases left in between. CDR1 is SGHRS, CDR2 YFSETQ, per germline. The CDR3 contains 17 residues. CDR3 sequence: CASSLVGGRGFVDTQYF. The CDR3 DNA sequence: TGCGCCAGCAGCTTGGTGGGGGGACGAGGCTTTGTGGATACGCAGTATTTT.

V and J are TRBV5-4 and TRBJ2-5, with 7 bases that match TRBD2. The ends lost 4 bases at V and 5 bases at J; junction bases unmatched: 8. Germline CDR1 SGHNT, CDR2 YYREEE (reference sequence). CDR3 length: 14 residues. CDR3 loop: CASSPETSRETQYF. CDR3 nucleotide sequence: TGTGCCAGCAGCCCAGAGACTAGCCGGGAGACCCAGTACTTC.

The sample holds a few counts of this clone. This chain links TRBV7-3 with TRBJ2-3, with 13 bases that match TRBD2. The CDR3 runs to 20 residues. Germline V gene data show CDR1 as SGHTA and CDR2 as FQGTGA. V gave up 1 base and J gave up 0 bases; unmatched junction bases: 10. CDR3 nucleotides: TGTGCCAGCAGCTTAATTACCGGGGGACTAGCGGGGACCAGCACAGATACGCAGTATTTT. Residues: CASSLITGGLAGTSTDTQYF.

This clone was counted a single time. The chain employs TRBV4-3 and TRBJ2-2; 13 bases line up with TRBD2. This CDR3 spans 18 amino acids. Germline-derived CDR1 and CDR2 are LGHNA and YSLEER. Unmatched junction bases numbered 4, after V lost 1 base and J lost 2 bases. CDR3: CASSQAGTSGTNTGELFF. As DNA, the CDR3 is TGCGCCAGCAGCCAAGCCGGGACTAGCGGGACCAACACCGGGGAGCTGTTTTTT.

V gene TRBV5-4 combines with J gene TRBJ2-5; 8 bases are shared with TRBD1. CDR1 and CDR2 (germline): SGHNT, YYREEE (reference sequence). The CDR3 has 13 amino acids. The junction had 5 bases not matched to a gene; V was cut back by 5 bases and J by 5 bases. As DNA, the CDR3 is TGTGCCAGCAGTAGGACAGGGCCGGAGACCCAGTACTTC. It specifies CASSRTGPETQYF.

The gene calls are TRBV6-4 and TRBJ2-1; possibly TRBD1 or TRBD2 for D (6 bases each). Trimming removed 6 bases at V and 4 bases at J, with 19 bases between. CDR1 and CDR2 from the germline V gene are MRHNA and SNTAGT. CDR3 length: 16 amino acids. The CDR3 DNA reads TGTGCCAGCAGGATCCTCGGGGGCCAAGTTTACAATGAGCAGTTCTTC. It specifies CASRILGGQVYNEQFF.

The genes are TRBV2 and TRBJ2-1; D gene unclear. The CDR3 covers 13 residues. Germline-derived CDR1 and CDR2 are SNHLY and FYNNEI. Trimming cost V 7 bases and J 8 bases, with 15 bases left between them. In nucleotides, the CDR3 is TGTGCCAGCACAACACACCGGACCGATGAGCAGTTCTTC. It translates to CASTTHRTDEQFF.